This is a list of T cell receptor beta chains from one sample in a study of T cell changes during pregnancy in multiple sclerosis. TCRdb keeps only in-frame clones here, not all; method: immunoSEQ multiplex PCR. The sample has roughly 50,000 clones; approximately 92% are singletons. Sample: CD4+ T cells from peripheral blood mononuclear cells, taken in the third trimester of pregnancy. The receptors stem from a female donor with multiple sclerosis, enrolled in a pregnancy study. Each CDR3 is given with its conserved first and last residue. A D gene is named only where the DNA matches it firmly. Clone size is stated in some rows and not others, as once, few, many or a class when expanded.

CDR3 DNA,CDR3 protein,V gene,J gene,clone size,CDR3 length,D gene
TGCGCCAGCAGCCAAGGCCGGCGAATGGGGCGAGCTTTCTTT,CASSQGRRMGRAFF,TRBV4-3,TRBJ1-1,.,14,.
TGTGCCAGCCTACGGGGGAGCTCCTACAATGAGCAGTTCTTC,CASLRGSSYNEQFF,TRBV6-1,TRBJ2-1,.,14,.
TGCGCCAGCAGCTTGGAACCAGGGAGGGAAAAACTGTTTTTT,CASSLEPGREKLFF,TRBV5-1,TRBJ1-4,.,14,.
TGTGCCACCAGCAGCTTATACGGGACTCACAATGAGCAGTTCTTC,CATSSLYGTHNEQFF,TRBV15,TRBJ2-1,.,15,.
TGTGCCAGCAGCGTAGCTAGCGGGAGCGCAGATACGCAGTATTTT,CASSVASGSADTQYF,TRBV9,TRBJ2-3,.,15,TRBD2
TGTGCCATCAGTGAGGACGGTTTTCGCTGGACCCTGACAGGGGGGGGGAACTATGGCTACACCTTC,CAISEDGFRWTLTGGGNYGYTF,TRBV10-3,TRBJ1-2,.,22,TRBD1
TGTGCCAGCAGCTTGCCTAGCGGAGCAAATGAGCAGTTCTTC,CASSLPSGANEQFF,TRBV5-6,TRBJ2-1,.,14,TRBD2
TGTGCCAGCAGTTCTAGCGGGGGGATTTACGAGCAGTACTTC,CASSSSGGIYEQYF,TRBV6-5,TRBJ2-7,.,14,TRBD2
TGTGCCAGCAGCCTATTACCAGGGGGGCTCAATGAGCAGTTCTTC,CASSLLPGGLNEQFF,TRBV7-9,TRBJ2-1,once,15,.
TGTGCCAGCAGCTTGAGGACCCCGGGGGGGGAGACCCAGTACTTC,CASSLRTPGGETQYF,TRBV5-4,TRBJ2-5,medium-sized,15,TRBD2
TGTGCCAGCAGCTTATTTCCTAGCGCGGGCACAGATACGCAGTATTTT,CASSLFPSAGTDTQYF,TRBV11-2,TRBJ2-3,.,16,.
TGTGCCAGCTCCACGAAAAACGGGGGGACCTACGAGCAGTACTTC,CASSTKNGGTYEQYF,TRBV18,TRBJ2-7,.,15,TRBD2
TGTGCCAGCAGCCATGGGGGGGGGAGCGGGACCACAGATACGCAGTATTTT,CASSHGGGSGTTDTQYF,TRBV4-2,TRBJ2-3,.,17,TRBD2
TGCGCCAGCTCCCCGGGAGAGAGCACAGATACGCAGTATTTT,CASSPGESTDTQYF,TRBV5-1,TRBJ2-3,.,14,.
TGTGCCAGCAGTGCTAGAGCGGGAGGAGGCAATGAGCAGTTCTTC,CASSARAGGGNEQFF,TRBV2,TRBJ2-1,once,15,TRBD2
TGTGCCAGCAGTTACTCCCGAGTTGACAATGAGCAGTTCTTC,CASSYSRVDNEQFF,TRBV6-5,TRBJ2-1,.,14,.
TGTGTCAGCAGCTTATTGACAGCTCCGAACACTGAAGCTTTCTTT,CVSSLLTAPNTEAFF,TRBV7-9,TRBJ1-1,.,15,.
TGTGCCAGCAGCTCAACCACGGGCGGCGGGTCGGCGCAGTATTTT,CASSSTTGGGSAQYF,TRBV11-3,TRBJ2-3,.,15,.
TGTGCCAGTAGCCTAGGGGAAGGCAATCAGCCCCAGCATTTT,CASSLGEGNQPQHF,TRBV19,TRBJ1-5,.,14,.
TGTGCCAGCAGTTATTTCCCTAGCGGTTACAATGAGCAGTTCTTC,CASSYFPSGYNEQFF,TRBV6-7,TRBJ2-1,.,15,TRBD2
TGTGCCAGCAGCCGGACAACCGGGACAGTCATCCTTGGAAACACCATATATTTT,CASSRTTGTVILGNTIYF,TRBV11-2,TRBJ1-3,once,18,TRBD1
TGTGCCAGCAGCATAGGGACTAGCGGGAGTTTTGAGCAGTTCTTC,CASSIGTSGSFEQFF,TRBV9,TRBJ2-1,once,15,TRBD2
TGCACCAGCAGCCAAGACGGACTAGCGGGAGGAGGTACGCAGTATTTT,CTSSQDGLAGGGTQYF,TRBV1,TRBJ2-3,.,16,.
TGTGCCAGCAGTGACCCCCGCGGTGACACAGATACGCAGTATTTT,CASSDPRGDTDTQYF,TRBV6-1,TRBJ2-3,.,15,.
TGTGCCAGTACCCGGGACAGACCTCCCTACGAGCAGTACTTC,CASTRDRPPYEQYF,TRBV19,TRBJ2-7,.,14,TRBD1
TGTGCCAGTAGTTTTAAGAGGGCAGATACGCAGTATTTT,CASSFKRADTQYF,TRBV19,TRBJ2-3,once,13,.
TGTGCCAGCAGTCACCTAAACCCTAGTCGTAGCGGGGTATCAAGTTGGTTCTTC,CASSHLNPSRSGVSSWFF,TRBV27,TRBJ2-1,.,18,TRBD2
TGTGCCAGCAGTATACACAGGAACTATGGCTACACCTTC,CASSIHRNYGYTF,TRBV28,TRBJ1-2,.,13,.
TGTGCCAGCAGCTTAGTACAGGGTATTTACAATGAGCAGTTCTTC,CASSLVQGIYNEQFF,TRBV7-9,TRBJ2-1,.,15,.
TGTGCCAGCAGCCGGGACAGCCGTTATGGCTACACCTTC,CASSRDSRYGYTF,TRBV7-6,TRBJ1-2,.,13,TRBD1
TGTGCCAGCAGCAGACAGGGACCCGAGCAGTACTTC,CASSRQGPEQYF,TRBV2,TRBJ2-7,.,12,TRBD1
TGTGCCAGCAGTGAGAGCCGGGGTGGGTTACAAGAGACCCAGTACTTC,CASSESRGGLQETQYF,TRBV6-1,TRBJ2-5,.,16,.
TGTGCCAGCTCGGACAGGGGATCCTACGAGCAGTACTTC,CASSDRGSYEQYF,TRBV18,TRBJ2-7,.,13,TRBD1
TGTGCCAGCAATCAGTTAGGGGGAGCCAAAAACATTCAGTACTTC,CASNQLGGAKNIQYF,TRBV28,TRBJ2-4,.,15,.
TGTGCCAGCAGTTTTAGGCATGGACTAGCGTCCGAGCAGTACTTC,CASSFRHGLASEQYF,TRBV28,TRBJ2-7,.,15,TRBD2
TGTGCCAGCAGCCCGACGGGGGTTTCCTACGAGCAGTACTTC,CASSPTGVSYEQYF,TRBV9,TRBJ2-7,.,14,.
TGTGCCAGCAGCTTGTCAGGGAATCAGCCCCAGCATTTT,CASSLSGNQPQHF,TRBV5-6,TRBJ1-5,.,13,.
TGTGCCTGGAGTTGGACTAGCGGGAACGACGAGCAGTACTTC,CAWSWTSGNDEQYF,TRBV30,TRBJ2-7,.,14,TRBD2
TGCAGTGCTAGATCTGATACGCAGTATTTT,CSARSDTQYF,TRBV20-1,TRBJ2-3,.,10,.
TGTGCCAGCGGGGGCGAGGGGGCTAGCAATCAGCCCCAGCATTTT,CASGGEGASNQPQHF,TRBV6-1,TRBJ1-5,.,15,TRBD1
TGTGCCTGGAGTGGACTAGCGCAGACAGATACGCAGTATTTT,CAWSGLAQTDTQYF,TRBV30,TRBJ2-3,.,14,TRBD2
TGTGCCAGCAGTATTTACCCGGGACAGACCTACGAGCAGTACTTC,CASSIYPGQTYEQYF,TRBV27,TRBJ2-7,.,15,TRBD1
TGCGCCAGCAGCTGGGGGACTAGCGGGAGACAAGAGACCCAGTACTTC,CASSWGTSGRQETQYF,TRBV5-1,TRBJ2-5,.,16,TRBD2
TGTGCCAGCAGCCGACTAGCGGGAGGTAGCACAGATACGCAGTATTTT,CASSRLAGGSTDTQYF,TRBV5-4,TRBJ2-3,.,16,TRBD2
TGTGCCAGTAGTATCGGGGGGTCCTACGAGCAGTACTTC,CASSIGGSYEQYF,TRBV19,TRBJ2-7,.,13,TRBD2
TGTGCCAGCACCTCGAACAGGGGTACGGAGCAGTACTTC,CASTSNRGTEQYF,TRBV6-6,TRBJ2-7,.,13,TRBD1